The 17 T cell receptor beta chains given below trace back to one sample, sequenced in a study of OX40 agonist ivuxolimab in advanced cancers. The library was produced with the immunoSEQ multiplex PCR assay. Imported from immuneACCESS, the table was reduced by TCRdb to in-frame sequences with V and J called. These copies leave out some clones; in studies compared against another copy, an unresolved V gene accounts for under half, and the cause of the remainder is not known. This sample holds tens of thousands of clones; around 77% were observed only once. The leading ten clones occupy about a fifth of the sample. The sequences come from CD4+ or CD8+ T cells sorted from blood, collected in a trial of the OX40 agonist ivuxolimab. The receptors derive from an adult with an advanced solid tumor such as melanoma, head and neck, liver or kidney cancer.

This chain connects TRBV5-5 to TRBJ1-1; D is ambiguous. CDR1 is SGHKS, CDR2 YYEKEE, per germline (reference sequence). The CDR3 covers 14 residues. With 3 bases removed from V and 1 base from J, the gap between germline ends came to 10 bases. CDR3 region: CASSSWVGNTEAFF. The CDR3 nucleotides are TGTGCCAGCAGCTCCTGGGTAGGGAACACTGAAGCTTTCTTT.

This rearrangement joins TRBV10-2 to TRBJ2-5; a possible D gene is TRBD2 (5 bases). The J call may be incorrect, as the DNA end agrees better with TRBJ2-7. The germline gives CDR1 WSHSY, CDR2 SAAADI. CDR3 size: 14 residues. In DNA, the CDR3 is TGCGCCAGCAGTGGATCGGAGGCAGGCTACGAGCAGTACTTC. As protein: CASSGSEAGYEQYF.

The chain employs TRBV10-1 and TRBJ2-3; D gene uncertain. This CDR3 comprises 14 residues. V gave up 5 bases and J gave up 2 bases, with 11 bases separating them. Per the germline V gene, CDR1 is WNHNN and CDR2 is SYGVQD (reference sequence). The CDR3 sequence: CASSSVPNTDTQYF. The CDR3, as DNA: TGCGCCAGCAGTAGCGTTCCTAACACAGATACGCAGTATTTT.

This clone was found once. This chain uses TRBV5-5 with TRBJ2-7, with 7 bases aligning to TRBD2. Germline CDR1 reads SGHKS; CDR2 reads YYEKEE (reference sequence). The CDR3 is 19 amino acids. V lost 4 bases to trimming and J lost 0 bases; unmatched junction nucleotides: 19. In DNA, the CDR3 is TGTGCCAGCAGCGGTCGGGGGAGGGACGGGACGACCCTCTCCTACGAGCAGTACTTC. Translation: CASSGRGRDGTTLSYEQYF.

The J gene is TRBJ2-1, the V gene TRBV6-1; D possibly corresponds to TRBD1 (5 bases). V was trimmed by 0 bases and J by 8 bases, leaving 17 bases between them. The CDR3 is 16 residues long. Germline V gene sequence: CDR1 MNHNS, CDR2 SASEGT. CDR3: CASSEASAQGGDEQFF. The DNA of the CDR3 is TGTGCCAGCAGTGAAGCCTCCGCTCAGGGTGGCGATGAGCAGTTCTTC.

This chain links TRBV4-2 with TRBJ1-6; possibly TRBD1 for D (5 bases). V lost 3 bases, J lost 5 bases, and 11 bases lay in between. CDR1 is LGHNA, CDR2 YNFKEQ, per germline. The CDR3 spans 15 residues. CDR3 DNA sequence: TGTGCCAGCAGCCAGGGGCACTTGAATAATTCACCCCTCCACTTT. It codes for CASSQGHLNNSPLHF.

V gene TRBV7-8 combines with J gene TRBJ2-5; no clear D. Trimming took off 6 bases at V and 5 bases at J, with 10 bases between the two ends. CDR3 size: 12 residues. Germline CDR1 is SGHVS and CDR2 is FQNEAQ. The CDR3, as DNA: TGTGCCAGCAGTGCCCCTCAGGAGACCCAGTACTTC. Amino acid sequence: CASSAPQETQYF.

The chain couples TRBV6-1 to TRBJ2-7; 10 bases are a match to TRBD1. CDR3 length: 14 amino acids. Germline assignment: CDR1 MNHNS and CDR2 SASEGT. V shed 4 bases, J shed 4 bases, and the junction held 4 bases outside the gene matches. In nucleotides, the CDR3 is TGTGCCAGCAGTGGCCGACAGGGGGCTTACGAGCAGTACTTC. Its protein product is CASSGRQGAYEQYF.

The J gene is TRBJ1-2, the V gene TRBV27, with D possibly matching TRBD1 (5 bases). The ends were cut back, 2 bases at V and 1 base at J, with 8 bases in the middle. The CDR3 consists of 14 residues. Germline V gives CDR1 MNHEY, CDR2 SMNVEV (reference sequence). In DNA, the CDR3 is TGTGCCAGCAGTTTAAGTGGGGGTAACTATGGCTACACCTTC. It yields the protein CASSLSGGNYGYTF.

This clone was seen a single time. The J gene is TRBJ2-1, the V gene TRBV19, with D maybe TRBD1 (7 bases). CDR3 size: 14 residues. Trimming took off 7 bases at V and 3 bases at J, with 13 bases between the two ends. Germline lookup yields CDR1 LNHDA and CDR2 SQIVND (reference sequence). CDR3 sequence (DNA): TGTGCCAGTACGGAGGGGGACAGCTACAATGAGCAGTTCTTC. Amino acids: CASTEGDSYNEQFF.

The rearrangement joins TRBV28 to TRBJ2-1; no clear D. V was clipped by 2 bases and J by 4 bases, with 12 bases between them. The CDR3 spans 15 residues. The V gene's germline CDR1 is MDHEN and CDR2 SYDVKM. CDR3 residues: CASSLNRLGYNEQFF. The CDR3 DNA reads TGTGCCAGCAGTTTAAACCGCCTAGGGTACAATGAGCAGTTCTTC.

This chain links TRBV9 with TRBJ2-1, with D tentatively TRBD1 (5 bases). This CDR3 contains 14 residues. From germline, CDR1 is SGDLS and CDR2 YYNGEE. V shed 0 bases and J shed 8 bases, with 12 bases lying between them. CDR3 bases: TGTGCCAGCAGCGTAGGGTCCAGGGTCGATGAGCAGTTCTTC. It encodes CASSVGSRVDEQFF.

There are a few counts of this clone. The chain has TRBV28 and TRBJ2-7; 8 positions match TRBD1. The CDR3 length is 16 residues. The germline gives CDR1 MDHEN, CDR2 SYDVKM. Trimming cost V 6 bases and J 1 base; bases outside gene matches: 11. CDR3 nucleotide sequence: TGTGCCAGCAGATCGGACAGGGACAACTTATCCTACGAGCAGTACTTC. Its protein is CASRSDRDNLSYEQYF.

CDR3 amino acids: CASSQDGTIGELFF. Here the CDR3 DNA reads TGCGCCAGCAGCCAAGACGGGACCATCGGGGAGCTGTTTTTT. This sequence joins TRBV4-3 and TRBJ2-2, with D perhaps matching TRBD1 or TRBD2 (5 bases each). The length of the CDR3 is 14 residues. Germline V gene lookup returns CDR1 LGHNA and CDR2 YSLEER. V lost 0 bases to trimming and J lost 7 bases, with 9 bases between them.

The V gene is TRBV4-1, the J gene TRBJ2-1; 8 bases map to TRBD2. CDR1 and CDR2 from the germline V gene are MGHRA and YSYEKL. The CDR3 has 18 amino acids. V lost 1 base, J lost 1 base, and 9 bases stayed unmatched. The DNA of the CDR3 is TGCGCCAGCAGCCAAGCGGGGGGGCCCCTTAGGTCCTACAATGAGCAGTTCTTC. Its protein product is CASSQAGGPLRSYNEQFF.

Written as DNA, the CDR3 is TGCGCCAGCAGCCCCTGGGGGGTGGTCAATGAGCAGTTCTTC. It is translated as CASSPWGVVNEQFF. This chain links TRBV5-1 with TRBJ2-1, with D perhaps TRBD2 (6 bases). Germline V CDR1 and CDR2: SGHRS, YFSETQ. V was cut by 4 bases and J by 6 bases, with 14 bases left in between. The CDR3 length is 14 residues.

The chain joins TRBV4-2 to TRBJ1-6, with D possibly matching TRBD1 (5 bases). The CDR3 totals 18 residues. Germline CDR1 LGHNA, CDR2 YNFKEQ. Trimming stripped 4 bases from V and 0 bases from J, with 16 bases between. CDR3 loop: CASSLWPVQGSYNSPLHF. CDR3 coding DNA: TGTGCCAGCAGCCTATGGCCCGTCCAGGGCTCCTATAATTCACCCCTCCACTTT.